In this sample, the clone carrying this T cell receptor (beta chain) turned up many times. TCRdb fed the 5' RACE reads into MiXCR, producing one record per CDR3 protein. There are some 270,000 distinct CDR3 sequences in the sample; 15% to 20% occur only once, and approximately 32% lies in the top ten. Germline V gene sequence: CDR1 SQVTM, CDR2 ANQGSEA. V lost 2 bases and J lost 7; bases outside the gene matches: 9. The CDR3 covers 15 residues. This specimen belongs to a study of CD8 T cells in ankylosing spondylitis. The sample comprised blood, either unsorted or a sorted T cell fraction (not recorded which). This chain links TRBV29-1 with TRBJ2-1; 9 bases align to TRBD1. The receptor comes from a male donor with ankylosing spondylitis or in good health (not recorded which). CDR3 sequence reads: CSVERTGAPRNEQFF. The CDR3 DNA follows: TGCAGCGTTGAAAGGACAGGGGCGCCTCGGAATGAGCAGTTCTTC.